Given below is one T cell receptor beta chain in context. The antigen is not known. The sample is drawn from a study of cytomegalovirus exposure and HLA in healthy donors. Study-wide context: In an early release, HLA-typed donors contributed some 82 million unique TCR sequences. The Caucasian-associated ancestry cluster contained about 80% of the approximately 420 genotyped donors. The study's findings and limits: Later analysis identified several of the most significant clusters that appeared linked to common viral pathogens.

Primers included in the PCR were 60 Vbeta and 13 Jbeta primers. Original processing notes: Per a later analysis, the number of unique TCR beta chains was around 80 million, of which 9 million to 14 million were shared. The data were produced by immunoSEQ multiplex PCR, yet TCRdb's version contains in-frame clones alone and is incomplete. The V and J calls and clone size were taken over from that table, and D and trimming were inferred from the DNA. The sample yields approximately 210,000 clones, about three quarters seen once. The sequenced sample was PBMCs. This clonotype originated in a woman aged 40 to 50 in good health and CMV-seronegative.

In nucleotides, the CDR3 is TGCAGCGTTGAAGGCGACAGATACACAGATACGCAGTATTTT. Residues: CSVEGDRYTDTQYF. The chain is built from TRBV29-1 and TRBJ2-3, with D possibly being TRBD1 (5 bases). From germline, CDR1 is SQVTM and CDR2 ANQGSEA. The CDR3 is 14 residues long. V dropped 1 base and J dropped 2 bases, with 10 bases sitting between them.